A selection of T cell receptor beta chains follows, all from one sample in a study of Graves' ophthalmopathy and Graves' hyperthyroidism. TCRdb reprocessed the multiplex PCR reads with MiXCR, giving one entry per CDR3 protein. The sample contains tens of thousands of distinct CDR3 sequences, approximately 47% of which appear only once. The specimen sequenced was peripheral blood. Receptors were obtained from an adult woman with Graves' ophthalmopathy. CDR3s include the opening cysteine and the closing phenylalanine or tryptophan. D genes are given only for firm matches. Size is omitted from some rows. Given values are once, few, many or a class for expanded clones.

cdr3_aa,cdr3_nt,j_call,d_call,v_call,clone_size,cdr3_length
CSAAGDRRRGDQHF,TGCAGTGCTGCCGGGGACCGTCGTCGCGGTGATCAGCATTTT,TRBJ1-5,.,TRBV20-1,.,14
CSARQVQGVETQYF,TGCAGTGCTAGGCAGGTTCAGGGAGTGGAGACCCAGTACTTC,TRBJ2-5,.,TRBV20-1,.,14
CASSFVHTDTQYF,TGTGCCAGCAGCTTTGTACACACAGATACGCAGTATTTT,TRBJ2-3,.,TRBV5-4,many,13
CASSQEDRVNTIYF,TGCGCCAGCAGCCAAGAGGACAGGGTAAACACCATATATTTT,TRBJ1-3,TRBD1,TRBV4-1,once,14
CATSRATSGRVGETQYF,TGTGCCACCAGCAGAGCGACTAGCGGGAGGGTAGGAGAGACCCAGTACTTC,TRBJ2-5,TRBD2,TRBV15,.,17
CASRHLTYRGKGHEQYF,TGTGCCAGCAGACACCTCACATACAGGGGAAAGGGCCACGAGCAGTACTTC,TRBJ2-7,TRBD1,TRBV6-2/TRBV6-3,many,17
CATSDSRTQETQYF,TGTGCCACCAGTGATTCGAGGACTCAAGAGACCCAGTACTTC,TRBJ2-5,.,TRBV24-1,medium-sized,14
CASSFGGLTEAFF,TGTGCCAGCAGCTTCGGGGGGCTAACTGAAGCTTTCTTT,TRBJ1-1,.,TRBV7-3,few,13
CASSPGYDTQYF,TGTGCCAGCAGTCCGGGTTACGATACGCAGTATTTT,TRBJ2-3,.,TRBV12-3/TRBV12-4,.,12
CSARDSTGPDYEQYF,TGCAGTGCTAGAGATTCGACAGGGCCCGACTACGAGCAGTACTTC,TRBJ2-7,TRBD1,TRBV20-1,many,15
CATSRGGEANYGYTF,TGTGCCACCAGCAGAGGGGGTGAAGCTAACTATGGCTACACCTTC,TRBJ1-2,.,TRBV15,many,15
CATIVKTGTGGIENTEAFF,TGTGCCACCATCGTGAAGACAGGGACAGGGGGAATAGAGAACACTGAAGCTTTCTTT,TRBJ1-1,TRBD1,TRBV24-1,.,19
CASSEAQGVGGYTF,TGTGCCAGCAGTGAAGCGCAGGGTGTGGGTGGCTACACCTTC,TRBJ1-2,.,TRBV6-1,many,14
CASSIDQQDYEQYF,TGTGCCAGTAGTATAGATCAACAAGACTACGAGCAGTACTTC,TRBJ2-7,.,TRBV19,.,14
CSSQAARQFF,TGCAGTAGCCAGGCGGCTAGGCAGTTTTTT,TRBJ2-3,.,TRBV20-1,once,10
CASSSGTTTDTQHF,TGTGCCAGCAGTTCCGGGACAACCACAGATACGCAGCATTTT,TRBJ1-5,.,TRBV6-6,.,14